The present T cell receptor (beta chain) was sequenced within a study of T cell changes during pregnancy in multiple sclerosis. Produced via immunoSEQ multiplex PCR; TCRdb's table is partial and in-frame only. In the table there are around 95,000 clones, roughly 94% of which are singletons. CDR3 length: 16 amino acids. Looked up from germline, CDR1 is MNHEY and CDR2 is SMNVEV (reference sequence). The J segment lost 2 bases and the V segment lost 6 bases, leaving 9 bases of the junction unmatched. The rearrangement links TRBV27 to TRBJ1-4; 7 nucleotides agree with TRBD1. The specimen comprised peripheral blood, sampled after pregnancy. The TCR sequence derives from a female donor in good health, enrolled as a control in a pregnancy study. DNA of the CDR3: TGTGCCAGCAGAACTAGACAGGGATCGACTAATGAAAAACTGTTTTTT. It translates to CASRTRQGSTNEKLFF.